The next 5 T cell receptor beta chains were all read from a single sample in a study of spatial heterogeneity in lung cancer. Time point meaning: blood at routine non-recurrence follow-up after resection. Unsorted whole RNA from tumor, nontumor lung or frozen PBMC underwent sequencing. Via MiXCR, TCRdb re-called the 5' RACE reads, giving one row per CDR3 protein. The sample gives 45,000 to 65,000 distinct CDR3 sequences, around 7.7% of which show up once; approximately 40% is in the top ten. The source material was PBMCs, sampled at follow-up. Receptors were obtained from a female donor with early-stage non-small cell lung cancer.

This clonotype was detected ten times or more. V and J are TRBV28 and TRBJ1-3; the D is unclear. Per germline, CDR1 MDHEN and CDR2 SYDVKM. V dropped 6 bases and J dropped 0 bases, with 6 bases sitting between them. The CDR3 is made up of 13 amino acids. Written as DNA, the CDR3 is TGTGCCAGCAGCCTTGACTCTGGAAACACCATATATTTT. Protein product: CASSLDSGNTIYF.

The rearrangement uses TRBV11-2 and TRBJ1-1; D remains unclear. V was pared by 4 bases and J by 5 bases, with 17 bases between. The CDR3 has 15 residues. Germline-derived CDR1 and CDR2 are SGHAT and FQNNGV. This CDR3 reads CASSSTAPIGTEAFF. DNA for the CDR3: TGTGCCAGCAGCTCAACTGCCCCCATTGGGACTGAAGCTTTCTTT. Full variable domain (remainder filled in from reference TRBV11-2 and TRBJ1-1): EAGVAQSPRYKIIEKRQSVAFWCNPISGHATLYWYQQILGQGPKLLIQFQNNGVVDDSQLPKDRFSAERLKGVDSTLKIQPAKLEDSAVYLCASSSTAPIGTEAFFGQGTRLTVV.

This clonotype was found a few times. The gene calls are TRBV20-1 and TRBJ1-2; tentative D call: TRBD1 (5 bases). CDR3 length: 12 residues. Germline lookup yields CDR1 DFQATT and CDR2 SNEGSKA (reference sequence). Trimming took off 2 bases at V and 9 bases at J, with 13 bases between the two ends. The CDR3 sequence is CSARTGGESYTF. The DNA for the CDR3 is TGCAGTGCTAGAACCGGAGGGGAGAGCTACACCTTC.

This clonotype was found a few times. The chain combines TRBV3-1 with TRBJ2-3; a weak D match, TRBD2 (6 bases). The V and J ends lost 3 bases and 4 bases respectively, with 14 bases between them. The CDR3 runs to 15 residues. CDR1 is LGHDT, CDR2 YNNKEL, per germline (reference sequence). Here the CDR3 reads CASSHAPRLADTQYF. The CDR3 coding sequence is TGTGCCAGCAGCCACGCCCCCCGACTAGCAGATACGCAGTATTTT.

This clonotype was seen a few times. CDR3 DNA sequence: TGTGCCAGCAGCCCAGAAGCGGGGGCCCTCACCGGGGAGCTGTTTTTT. Translated: CASSPEAGALTGELFF. The gene calls are TRBV12-3 or TRBV12-4 and TRBJ2-2; 8 nucleotides match TRBD2. V lost 6 bases, J lost 4 bases, and 10 bases stayed unmatched. This CDR3 spans 16 amino acids.